The 2 T cell receptor beta chains presented below share a single source sample, sequenced in a study of T cells in Graves' hyperthyroidism and ophthalmopathy. Amplified TCR beta CDR3 regions came from RNA transcripts. The HTBI primer set drove a first-round RT-PCR of the TCR CDR3. TCRdb passed the multiplex PCR reads through MiXCR, listing each CDR3 protein once. The table has about half a million distinct CDR3 sequences, 15% to 20% seen once. The material sequenced was blood. These receptors were obtained from a woman in her 30s with Graves' ophthalmopathy.

The V call is TRBV7-9, the J call TRBJ1-1; D might be TRBD1 (6 bases). The CDR3 is 14 amino acids. Germline CDR1 reads SEHNR; CDR2 reads FQNEAQ (reference sequence). V lost 2 bases and J lost 5, with 12 bases in between. This chain's CDR3 is CASSLFEGGTEAFF. DNA for the CDR3: TGTGCCAGCAGCTTATTTGAGGGGGGAACTGAAGCTTTCTTT. Supplemented by reference TRBV7-9 and TRBJ1-1, the full variable domain reads DTGVSQNPRHKITKRGQNVTFRCDPISEHNRLYWYRQTLGQGPEFLTYFQNEAQLEKSRLLSDRFSAERPKGSFSTLEIQRTEQGDSAMYLCASSLFEGGTEAFFGQGTRLTVV.

This clonotype was recorded at least ten times. The V call is TRBV7-2, the J call TRBJ2-7; TRBD2 aligns across 12 bases. The CDR3 contains 16 residues. After removal of 6 bases from V and 6 bases from J, the junction contained 12 bases not matched to a gene. Germline CDR1 and CDR2: SGHTA and FQGNSA. CDR3 bases: TGTGCCAGCAGTTTCCTGACTAGCGGGAGAAGAAGCGAGCAGTACTTC. Amino acids: CASSFLTSGRRSEQYF. Drawing the rest from reference TRBV7-2 and TRBJ2-7, the complete variable domain is GAGVSQSPSNKVTEKGKDVELRCDPISGHTALYWYRQSLGQGLEFLIYFQGNSAPDKSGLPSDRFSAERTGGSVSTLTIQRTQQEDSAVYLCASSFLTSGRRSEQYFGPGTRLTVT.